The 11 T cell receptor beta chains below all came from one sample that was sequenced in a study of T cell clones after liver transplantation. Produced via immunoSEQ multiplex PCR; TCRdb's table is partial and in-frame only. The profile shows tens of thousands of clones, about four fifths of them singletons. Sequencing used CD4+ T cells from blood, obtained 12 months after liver transplant. The receptor source for this set is a human patient who received a liver transplant. The graft donor may have given rise to some T cells.

The V gene is TRBV29-1, the J gene TRBJ2-1, with D possibly matching TRBD2 (5 bases). With 4 bases removed from V and 10 bases from J, the gap between germline ends came to 11 bases. Germline CDR1 and CDR2: SQVTM and ANQGSEA. This CDR3 is 11 amino acids long. The CDR3 DNA reads as TGCAGCGTTGCGAGGGTTCAAGAGCAGTTCTTC. Translating gives CSVARVQEQFF.

The J gene is TRBJ1-2, the V gene TRBV28, with TRBD1 as a possible D gene (6 bases). The CDR3 loop spans 14 amino acids. Germline V lookup: CDR1 MDHEN, CDR2 SYDVKM. V dropped 2 bases and J dropped 5 bases, with 12 bases sitting between them. The CDR3 region is CASSLAAGTYGYTF. The DNA of the CDR3 is TGTGCCAGCAGTTTAGCGGCGGGGACATATGGCTACACCTTC.

CDR3 DNA sequence: TGTGCCAGCAGCTCAACGACCGGGACAGAAGCTTTCTTT. Amino acids: CASSSTTGTEAFF. The chain employs TRBV9 and TRBJ1-1, with a weak D call TRBD1 (6 bases). The CDR3 length is 13 residues. From germline, CDR1 is SGDLS and CDR2 YYNGEE. V shed 4 bases and J shed 8 bases, with 15 bases lying between them.

CDR3 region: CASSLIGNQPQHF. CDR3 sequence (DNA): TGTGCCAGCAGTTTGATTGGTAATCAGCCCCAGCATTTT. This rearrangement joins TRBV6-5 to TRBJ1-5; D gene ambiguous. V lost 4 bases and J lost 4, with 8 bases in between. The CDR3 spans 13 residues. CDR1 and CDR2 (germline): MNHEY, SVGAGI.

The chain links TRBV15 to TRBJ2-5, with D perhaps matching TRBD1 (7 bases). From germline, CDR1 is LNHNV and CDR2 YYDKDF (reference sequence). The CDR3 is 14 residues long. V lost 3 bases and J lost 4, with 12 bases in between. The CDR3 region is CATSRRRGLETQYF. The CDR3 DNA follows: TGTGCCACCAGCAGGAGGAGGGGGCTAGAGACCCAGTACTTC.

CDR3: CASSLQGSGNTIYF. The CDR3 nucleotides read TGTGCCAGCAGTTTACAGGGTTCCGGAAACACCATATATTTT. The rearrangement joins TRBV27 to TRBJ1-3, with D possibly matching TRBD1 (5 bases). This CDR3 has 14 amino acids. CDR1 is MNHEY and CDR2 is SMNVEV in the germline V gene (reference sequence). Trimming stripped 2 bases from V and 4 bases from J, with 9 bases between.

CDR3 protein: CASRPRTGQVEETQYF. In DNA, the CDR3 is TGTGCCAGTAGGCCCCGGACAGGGCAGGTAGAAGAGACCCAGTACTTC. This rearrangement joins TRBV19 to TRBJ2-5; 8 bases match TRBD1. CDR1 and CDR2 from the germline V gene are LNHDA and SQIVND (reference sequence). This CDR3 has 16 residues. V shed 6 bases, J shed 3 bases, and the junction held 12 bases outside the gene matches.

The gene calls are TRBV7-3 and TRBJ2-2; TRBD2 agrees at 10 bases. The germline V gene has CDR1 SGHTA and CDR2 FQGTGA. This CDR3 has 16 amino acids. After removal of 4 bases from V and 6 bases from J, the junction contained 8 bases not matched to a gene. This CDR3 reads CASSSPGLARPGELFF. The DNA of the CDR3 is TGTGCCAGCAGCTCACCGGGACTAGCGAGGCCCGGGGAGCTGTTTTTT.

The J gene is TRBJ2-3, the V gene TRBV5-1, with TRBD2 identical over 7 bases. This CDR3 spans 18 amino acids. V shed 4 bases, J shed 0 bases, and the junction held 14 bases outside the gene matches. Per germline, CDR1 SGHRS and CDR2 YFSETQ. CDR3 loop: CASSPLTTSDPSTDTQYF. DNA for the CDR3: TGCGCCAGCAGCCCACTAACCACTAGCGACCCTAGCACAGATACGCAGTATTTT. Based on the CDR3 plus reference TRBV5-1 and TRBJ2-3, the full variable domain is KAGVTQTPRYLIKTRGQQVTLSCSPISGHRSVSWYQQTPGQGLQFLFEYFSETQRNKGNFPGRFSGRQFSNSRSEMNVSTLELGDSALYLCASSPLTTSDPSTDTQYFGPGTRLTVL.

The count of this clone is one. The V gene is TRBV5-4, the J gene TRBJ2-3; D possibly corresponds to TRBD1 (5 bases). The CDR3 runs to 14 residues. V was shortened by 2 bases and J by 4 bases, with 11 bases between the two germline ends. The germline V gene has CDR1 SGHNT and CDR2 YYREEE (reference sequence). The CDR3 bases are TGTGCCAGCAGCTTTCTTAAGACAGCAGATACGCAGTATTTT. Its protein is CASSFLKTADTQYF.

The chain links TRBV9 to TRBJ2-1, with 9 nucleotides matching TRBD1. Germline CDR1 SGDLS, CDR2 YYNGEE. Losses at the gene ends were 2 bases for V and 2 bases for J; bases not matched to a gene: 2. The CDR3 has 15 amino acids. Written as DNA, the CDR3 is TGTGCCAGCAGCGTGGACAGGGGCCCCTACAATGAGCAGTTCTTC. This translates into CASSVDRGPYNEQFF.